A selection of T cell receptor beta chains follows, all from one sample in a study of shared clonotypes between healthy human individuals. Data came from immunoSEQ multiplex PCR; TCRdb stores just in-frame clones and leaves some out. The data contain some 2.1 million clones, roughly 95% of them singletons. The sample taken for sequencing was naive CD8+ T cells from PBMCs. These TCRs come from a man between 18 and 35 years old in good health. Some clones in this sample may be carry-over from other donors' samples. Both conserved end residues are trimmed from each CDR3. Where a row states a size, it is once, few, many or the class of an expanded clone; other rows omit it.

>TRBJ2-3|TRBV15|13|NA
ATGFPGQGGDTQY
>TRBJ2-1|TRBV7-9|10|NA
ASDITYNEQF
>TRBJ2-5|TRBV2|13|NA
ASSEARGFGETQY
>TRBJ1-1|TRBV2|13|NA
ASSILGTGFAEAF
>TRBJ2-1|TRBV19|13|NA
ASTMTGNRYNEQF
>TRBJ2-2|TRBV11-2|13|NA
ASSLQRESTGELF
>TRBJ1-1|TRBV27|12|NA
ASSLAGANTEAF
>TRBJ2-7|TRBV9|15|once
ASSVEPRVASLTEQY
>TRBJ2-5|TRBV4-3|13|NA
ASSQDGGRGETQY
>TRBJ2-3|TRBV7-9|10|NA
ASSFSDYEQY
>TRBJ1-2|TRBV7-9|15|few
ASSSSISDSKEHGYT
>TRBJ2-7|TRBV7-2|12|NA
ASSSSDIPYEQY
>TRBJ1-5|TRBV19|12|NA
ASSIDRAAQPQH
>TRBJ1-1|TRBV25-1|10|NA
ASSPSGAEAF